This TCR beta chain was captured in a study of blood T cell repertoires in COVID-19. Study summary: Samples taken during acute and convalescent COVID-19 were collected in the United States, Italy and Spain. Sources were T cells, B-cell-depleted T cells, or PBMCs; the material itself was cDNA or gDNA.

V dropped 1 base and J dropped 8; count of bases not matched to a gene: 16. Germline V gene sequence: CDR1 SGHVS, CDR2 FNYEAQ. The CDR3 contains 18 residues. Per the original data handling: Nucleated cell number was recorded as an estimate derived from reference gene primer amplification. Using immunoSEQ multiplex PCR, the repertoire was profiled, and TCRdb retains in-frame clones only, with some absent. The V and J calls and clone size come from that table; D and trimming were worked out from the DNA. The data show under 80,000 clones, with about 89% seen just once and 14% held by the top ten. The rearrangement joins TRBV7-6 to TRBJ2-1, with 8 bases lining up with TRBD2. The sequencing sample was made of peripheral blood. This TCR came from a man between 65 and 79 years old with active or convalescent COVID-19. The CDR3 nucleotides read TGTGCCAGCAGCTTAGGGCAGTCGGCGGGAGGATTACAATATGAGCAGTTCTTC. This codes for CASSLGQSAGGLQYEQFF.